A single sample gave rise to the 21 T cell receptor beta chains below, sequenced in a study of blood T cells in healthy people across ages. A second about 7 to 11 cycle PCR used barcoded and J-beta primers. A single record per CDR3 protein comes from TCRdb applying MiXCR to the 5' RACE reads. This table has about 640,000 distinct CDR3 sequences, roughly 58% appearing once. Sequenced sample: blood. All receptors derive from a man in his 60s in good health.

The genes are TRBV6-6 and TRBJ1-1; the D gene is possibly TRBD1 (5 bases). This CDR3 has 15 residues. Trimming removed 2 bases from V and 2 bases from J, with 12 bases in between. The germline V gene encodes CDR1 MNHNY and CDR2 SVGAGI (reference sequence). CDR3 in DNA: TGTGCCAGCAGTTACCGCGAACAGGTAAACACTGAAGCTTTCTTT. Translating it yields CASSYREQVNTEAFF.

This clonotype has only one observation. Relative to the germline gene, one junction end is altered; a read error may explain this. Here the CDR3 DNA reads TGTGCCAGCAGTGACGGGACAGGGTCCCACGAGCAGTCCTTC. It is translated as CASSDGTGSHEQSF. The rearrangement joins TRBV2 to TRBJ2-7; 9 nucleotides match TRBD1. The CDR3 extends over 14 amino acids. The V gene's germline CDR1 is SNHLY and CDR2 FYNNEI.

The chain links TRBV20-1 to TRBJ1-6; a weak D match, TRBD1 (6 bases). Germline CDR1 is DFQATT and CDR2 is SNEGSKA (reference sequence). This CDR3 has 14 amino acids. V lost 3 bases to trimming and J lost 9 bases, with 15 bases between them. The CDR3 DNA reads as TGCAGTGCTAGGCTCCGGGGGGCACCTTCACCCCTCCACTTT. This translates into CSARLRGAPSPLHF.

The chain joins TRBV20-1 to TRBJ2-5; 10 nucleotides agree with TRBD2. Looked up from germline, CDR1 is DFQATT and CDR2 is SNEGSKA (reference sequence). J lost 0 bases, V lost 0 bases, and 4 bases had no gene match. This CDR3 contains 16 residues. In DNA, the CDR3 is TGCAGTGCTAGAGACCAGCGGGGGGGGTACCAAGAGACCCAGTACTTC. Its protein product is CSARDQRGGYQETQYF.

This sequence joins TRBV9 and TRBJ2-1; D might be TRBD1 (6 bases). Trimming removed 3 bases from V and 9 bases from J, with 10 bases in between. This CDR3 comprises 12 residues. Germline V lookup: CDR1 SGDLS, CDR2 YYNGEE. The DNA of the CDR3 is TGTGCCAGCAGCGAACAGGGTGGTGAGCAGTTCTTC. This encodes CASSEQGGEQFF. Full variable domain (rest looked up from reference TRBV9 and TRBJ2-1): DSGVTQTPKHLITATGQRVTLRCSPRSGDLSVYWYQQSLDQGLQFLIQYYNGEERAKGNILERFSAQQFPDLHSELNLSSLELGDSALYFCASSEQGGEQFFGPGTRLTVL.

A word on this clonotype: Compared with germline, one end of the junction differs, possibly owing to a read error. This chain links TRBV2 with TRBJ1-2, with 7 bases lining up with TRBD1. This CDR3 comprises 13 residues. Germline V gene sequence: CDR1 SNHLY, CDR2 FYNNEI. In nucleotides, the CDR3 is TGTGCCCGCAGCCGGGGACAGTACTATGGCTACACCTTC. Protein: CARSRGQYYGYTF.

This clonotype was picked up a small number of times. The rearrangement joins TRBV6-1 to TRBJ1-6, with no clear D. The CDR3 consists of 14 residues. Trimming shortened V by 2 bases and J by 5 bases, and 7 bases separated the two germline ends. Per germline, CDR1 MNHNS and CDR2 SASEGT. The CDR3: CASSEHGNNSPLHF. The DNA for the CDR3 is TGTGCCAGCAGTGAACACGGCAATAATTCACCCCTCCACTTT.

The J gene is TRBJ1-2, the V gene TRBV9; D possibly corresponds to TRBD1 (6 bases). The V gene lost 4 bases and the J gene lost 0 bases, with 10 bases spanning the gap. Germline lookup yields CDR1 SGDLS and CDR2 YYNGEE. The CDR3 runs to 14 residues. The CDR3 DNA sequence: TGTGCCAGCAGCCCCAGGACAGCTAACTATGGCTACACCTTC. As protein: CASSPRTANYGYTF.

This clonotype has more than one count but fewer than ten. This rearrangement joins TRBV14 to TRBJ2-1, with D perhaps given as TRBD1 or TRBD2 (6 bases each). Between the trimmed V and J ends, which lost 3 bases and 8 bases, there was a span of 20 bases. Germline V gives CDR1 SGHDN, CDR2 FVKESK. This CDR3 comprises 16 residues. The CDR3 region is CASSHLLPGAWDEQFF. DNA for the CDR3: TGTGCCAGCAGCCACCTCCTGCCGGGGGCGTGGGATGAGCAGTTCTTC.

The rearrangement uses TRBV5-1 and TRBJ2-1; 10 nucleotides match TRBD2. There are 18 residues in the CDR3. The J segment lost 0 bases and the V segment lost 2 bases, leaving 8 bases of the junction unmatched. Germline CDR1 and CDR2: SGHRS and YFSETQ. As DNA, the CDR3 is TGCGCCAGCAGCTTTCCGGACCAGCGGGGGGGCTCCTACAATGAGCAGTTCTTC. Translated: CASSFPDQRGGSYNEQFF.

This chain connects TRBV12-3 or TRBV12-4 to TRBJ1-6, with D unresolved. V dropped 6 bases and J dropped 7 bases, with 13 bases sitting between them. This CDR3 region has 14 residues. The CDR3 nucleotides read TGTGCCAGCAGCCTGGACGTAAACAATTCACCCCTCCACTTT. Translated: CASSLDVNNSPLHF.

This sequence joins TRBV6-1 and TRBJ1-1; D remains ambiguous. Germline V gives CDR1 MNHNS, CDR2 SASEGT. The CDR3 length is 13 residues. V was clipped by 4 bases and J by 1 base, with 7 bases between them. The CDR3 region has the DNA TGTGCCAGCAGTGCTTGGGAGAACACTGAAGCTTTCTTT. This sequence encodes CASSAWENTEAFF.

This clonotype showed up just once. The chain employs TRBV7-2 and TRBJ2-7; TRBD2 matches 16 bases. The J call could be wrong; TRBJ2-1 is a better fit for the DNA end. CDR3 length: 18 residues. Germline V gene data show CDR1 as SGHTA and CDR2 as FQGNSA. CDR3 sequence reads: CASSSRGTSGGDYNEQFF. The CDR3 DNA reads as TGTGCCAGCAGCTCGAGGGGGACTAGCGGGGGGGATTACAATGAGCAGTTCTTC.

This chain joins TRBV6-1 and TRBJ2-3; D remains ambiguous. CDR3 length equals 15 residues. Looked up from germline, CDR1 is MNHNS and CDR2 is SASEGT. V gave up 1 base and J gave up 5 bases, with 13 bases separating them. The DNA of the CDR3 is TGTGCCAGCAGTGAAGGTGGACGTGTAATAGATACGCAGTATTTT. Translation gives CASSEGGRVIDTQYF.

This rearrangement joins TRBV7-2 to TRBJ2-4; 7 bases line up with TRBD1. With V trimmed by 5 bases and J by 13 bases, 11 bases remained unmatched. Germline-derived CDR1 and CDR2 are SGHTA and FQGNSA. The CDR3 runs to 13 residues. The CDR3 DNA is TGTGCCAGCAGCACCGGGACAGCTCGAGAGCAGTACTTC. Its translation is CASSTGTAREQYF.

The genes are TRBV3-1 and TRBJ2-1; D perhaps matches TRBD1 (6 bases). V lost 4 bases to trimming and J lost 8 bases, with 9 bases between them. Germline V gives CDR1 LGHDT, CDR2 YNNKEL (reference sequence). This CDR3 comprises 12 residues. This chain's CDR3 is CASSPRQDEQFF. In DNA form, the CDR3 reads TGTGCCAGCAGCCCCCGACAGGATGAGCAGTTCTTC.

This clonotype has a handful of counts. The genes are TRBV29-1 and TRBJ1-2, with D perhaps matching TRBD1 (6 bases). CDR3 length equals 11 residues. Germline assignment: CDR1 SQVTM and CDR2 ANQGSEA. V was shortened by 3 bases and J by 4 bases, with 6 bases between the two germline ends. This CDR3 reads CSVEGAYGYTF. Written as DNA, the CDR3 is TGCAGCGTTGAGGGGGCCTATGGCTACACCTTC.

The chain combines TRBV9 with TRBJ2-1, with D possibly being TRBD1 or TRBD2 (6 bases each). Looked up from germline, CDR1 is SGDLS and CDR2 is YYNGEE. V shed 0 bases and J shed 3 bases, with 10 bases lying between them. The CDR3 spans 15 residues. The CDR3: CASSVEGGNYNEQFF. CDR3 sequence (DNA): TGTGCCAGCAGCGTAGAAGGGGGGAACTACAATGAGCAGTTCTTC.

This chain uses TRBV6-5 with TRBJ2-6; D unclear. Germline-derived CDR1 and CDR2 are MNHEY and SVGAGI. V shed 0 bases and J shed 0 bases, with 9 bases lying between them. CDR3 length: 17 residues. The CDR3 DNA reads as TGTGCCAGCAGTTACTCTGGCAGCGACTCTGGGGCCAACGTCCTGACTTTC. As protein: CASSYSGSDSGANVLTF.

For this clonotype: This may be a read error, as it is one base from a much larger clone. The CDR3 spells CAISGPGQPQYF. CDR3 sequence (DNA): TGTGCCATCTCGGGCCCGGGTCAGCCCCAGTATTTT. The chain is built from TRBV10-3 and TRBJ1-5; D is unclear. The DNA matches TRBJ2-3 better at its end, which makes the J call doubtful. Looked up from germline, CDR1 is ENHRY and CDR2 is SYGVKD. CDR3 size: 12 residues.

The chain has TRBV5-1 and TRBJ2-5, with D tentatively TRBD1 (6 bases). This CDR3 has 14 amino acids. Germline CDR1 and CDR2: SGHRS and YFSETQ. V was cut by 4 bases and J by 11 bases, with 21 bases left in between. CDR3 sequence reads: CASSLGTSAGEQYF. The CDR3 DNA reads as TGCGCCAGCAGCCTCGGGACAAGCGCGGGTGAGCAGTACTTC.